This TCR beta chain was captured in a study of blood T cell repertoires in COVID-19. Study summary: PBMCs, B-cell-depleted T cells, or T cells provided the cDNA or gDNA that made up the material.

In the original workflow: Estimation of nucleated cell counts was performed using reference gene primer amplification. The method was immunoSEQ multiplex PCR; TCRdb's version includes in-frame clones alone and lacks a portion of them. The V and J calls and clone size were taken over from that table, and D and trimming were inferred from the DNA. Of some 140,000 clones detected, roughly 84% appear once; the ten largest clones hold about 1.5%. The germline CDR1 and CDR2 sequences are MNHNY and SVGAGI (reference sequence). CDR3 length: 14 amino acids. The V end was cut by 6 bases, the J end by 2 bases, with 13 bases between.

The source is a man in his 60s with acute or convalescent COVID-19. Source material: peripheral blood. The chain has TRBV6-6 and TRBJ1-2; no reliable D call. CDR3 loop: CASRWNQANYGYTF. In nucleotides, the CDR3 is TGTGCCAGCAGGTGGAATCAGGCGAACTATGGCTACACCTTC.